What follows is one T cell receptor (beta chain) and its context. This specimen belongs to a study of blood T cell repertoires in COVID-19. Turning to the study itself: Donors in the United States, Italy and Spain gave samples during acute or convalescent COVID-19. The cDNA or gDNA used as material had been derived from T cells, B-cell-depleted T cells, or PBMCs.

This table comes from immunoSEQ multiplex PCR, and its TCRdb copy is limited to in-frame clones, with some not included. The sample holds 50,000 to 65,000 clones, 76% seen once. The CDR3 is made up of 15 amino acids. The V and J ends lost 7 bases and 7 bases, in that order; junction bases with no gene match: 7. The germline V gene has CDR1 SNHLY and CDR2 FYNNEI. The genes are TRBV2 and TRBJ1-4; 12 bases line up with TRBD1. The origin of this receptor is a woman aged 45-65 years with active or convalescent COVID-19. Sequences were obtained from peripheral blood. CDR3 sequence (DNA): TGTGCCAGCAACGGGGACAGGGGGCTTTCTGAAAAACTGTTTTTT. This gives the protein CASNGDRGLSEKLFF.